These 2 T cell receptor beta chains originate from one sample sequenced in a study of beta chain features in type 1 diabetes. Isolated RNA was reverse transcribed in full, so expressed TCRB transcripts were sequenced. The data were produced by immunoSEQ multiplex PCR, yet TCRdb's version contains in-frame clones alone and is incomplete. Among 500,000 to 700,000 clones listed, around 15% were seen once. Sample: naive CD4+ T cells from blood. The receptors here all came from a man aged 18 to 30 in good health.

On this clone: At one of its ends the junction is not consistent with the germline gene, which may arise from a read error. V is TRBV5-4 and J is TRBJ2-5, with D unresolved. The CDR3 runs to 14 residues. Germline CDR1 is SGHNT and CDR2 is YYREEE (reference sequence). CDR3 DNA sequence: TGCGCCAGCAGCCAAGATGTGGCACTAAAGACCCAGTACTTC. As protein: CASSQDVALKTQYF.

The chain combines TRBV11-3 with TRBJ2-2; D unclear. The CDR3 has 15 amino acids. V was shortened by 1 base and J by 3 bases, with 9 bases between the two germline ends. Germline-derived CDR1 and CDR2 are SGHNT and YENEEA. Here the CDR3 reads CASSLGYRDTGELFF. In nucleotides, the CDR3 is TGTGCCAGCAGCTTAGGGTACCGAGACACCGGGGAGCTGTTTTTT.